These 14 T cell receptor beta chains share one sample of origin, sequenced in a study of cytomegalovirus exposure and HLA in healthy donors. Primers included in the PCR were 60 Vbeta and 13 Jbeta primers. Profiling relied on immunoSEQ multiplex PCR, and the TCRdb table lists in-frame clones only, not all of them. The table has about 94,000 clones, around 66% seen once. Sample: PBMCs. The receptors here all came from a man aged 25-45 years in good health and CMV-seronegative.

The chain recombines TRBV2 with TRBJ1-2, with 8 bases fitting TRBD1. Germline-derived CDR1 and CDR2 are SNHLY and FYNNEI. The CDR3 loop spans 15 amino acids. Trimming cost V 4 bases and J 1 base; bases outside gene matches: 5. CDR3 sequence reads: CASSGSGGGNYGYTF. CDR3 DNA: TGTGCCAGCAGTGGGTCAGGGGGCGGTAACTATGGCTACACCTTC.

The chain couples TRBV19 to TRBJ2-6, with 11 bases matching TRBD1. The CDR3 contains 18 residues. The germline gives CDR1 LNHDA, CDR2 SQIVND (reference sequence). Trimming at V came to 3 bases and at J to 3 bases, leaving 7 bases not matched to a gene. CDR3 in DNA: TGTGCCAGTAGTATCCTTGGACAGGGGGCGTTTGGGGCCAACGTCCTGACTTTC. The encoded protein is CASSILGQGAFGANVLTF.

In this sample, this clone turned up once. V is TRBV7-9 and J is TRBJ2-5, with 10 bases identical to TRBD1. With V trimmed by 5 bases and J by 4 bases, 10 bases remained unmatched. CDR1 SEHNR and CDR2 FQNEAQ come from the germline V gene (reference sequence). The CDR3 length is 16 residues. CDR3 sequence reads: CASSRAGQGGLETQYF. The CDR3 DNA reads TGTGCCAGCAGCCGAGCCGGACAGGGGGGTTTAGAGACCCAGTACTTC. Filled out from reference TRBV7-9 and TRBJ2-5, the complete variable domain reads DTGVSQNPRHKITKRGQNVTFRCDPISEHNRLYWYRQTLGQGPEFLTYFQNEAQLEKSRLLSDRFSAERPKGSFSTLEIQRTEQGDSAMYLCASSRAGQGGLETQYFGPGTRLLVL.

The rearrangement joins TRBV7-8 to TRBJ2-5, with D possibly matching TRBD2 (5 bases). The tail of the sequence fits TRBJ2-7 better, so the J call may be wrong. This CDR3 has 14 residues. Per the germline V gene, CDR1 is SGHVS and CDR2 is FQNEAQ. As DNA, the CDR3 is TGTGCCAGCAGCTTCGAGCGGAGACACTACGAGCAGTACTTC. Its translation is CASSFERRHYEQYF.

The chain couples TRBV5-4 to TRBJ2-1; D is uncertain. CDR1 and CDR2 from the germline V gene are SGHNT and YYREEE (reference sequence). The CDR3 extends over 13 amino acids. Trimming removed 1 base from V and 6 bases from J, with 8 bases in between. The CDR3 region has the DNA TGTGCCAGCAGCTTGCGCGGAGCCAATGAGCAGTTCTTC. Translation: CASSLRGANEQFF.

The chain has TRBV11-3 and TRBJ2-7, with 8 positions matching TRBD1. The V segment lost 0 bases and the J segment 7 bases; nucleotides outside the gene matches: 2. In germline, CDR1 is SGHNT, CDR2 YENEEA. CDR3 length: 13 residues. The CDR3 DNA reads as TGTGCCAGCAGCTTAGAAACAGGGGGTGAGCAGTACTTC. It translates to CASSLETGGEQYF.

The V call is TRBV30, the J call TRBJ1-5, with 7 bases aligning to TRBD1. V lost 2 bases to trimming and J lost 3 bases; unmatched junction nucleotides: 4. This CDR3 region has 14 residues. Germline loops: CDR1 GTSNPN, CDR2 SVGIG (reference sequence). The CDR3 DNA is TGTGCCTGGAGTTACACAGGGGACAATCAGCCCCAGCATTTT. Translating gives CAWSYTGDNQPQHF.

The chain uses TRBV5-1 and TRBJ2-3; tentatively, D is TRBD2 (6 bases). V shed 0 bases and J shed 1 base, with 9 bases lying between them. Germline assignment: CDR1 SGHRS and CDR2 YFSETQ. This CDR3 contains 15 residues. CDR3 DNA: TGCGCCAGCAGCTTGGGCGGGGCAGGCACAGATACGCAGTATTTT. It encodes CASSLGGAGTDTQYF.

This clone is medium-sized (0.01 to 0.1%) by share. The V gene is TRBV15, the J gene TRBJ2-6, with a weak D call TRBD1 (6 bases). CDR1 and CDR2 from the germline V gene are LNHNV and YYDKDF (reference sequence). With 5 bases removed from V and 1 base from J, the gap between germline ends came to 12 bases. The CDR3 length is 16 residues. The CDR3 nucleotides are TGTGCCACCAGCGGAGGACAGCCTTCTGGGGCCAACGTCCTGACTTTC. It codes for CATSGGQPSGANVLTF.

The V call is TRBV19, the J call TRBJ2-1; 11 nucleotides line up with TRBD2. V dropped 1 base and J dropped 5; count of bases not matched to a gene: 7. In germline, CDR1 is LNHDA, CDR2 SQIVND (reference sequence). This CDR3 region has 17 residues. The CDR3 is CASSIAGLAGGNNEQFF. Here the CDR3 DNA reads TGTGCCAGTAGTATAGCGGGTCTAGCGGGGGGAAACAATGAGCAGTTCTTC.

This clone showed up just a few times. The V and J genes are TRBV19 and TRBJ2-5, with a possible D match to TRBD1 (5 bases). There are 15 residues in the CDR3. V lost 7 bases and J lost 5, with 20 bases in between. Germline values: CDR1 LNHDA, CDR2 SQIVND (reference sequence). The CDR3 loop reads CASIPRAGLGETQYF. The CDR3 nucleotides are TGTGCCAGTATCCCCAGGGCTGGTCTTGGGGAGACCCAGTACTTC.

The chain joins TRBV18 to TRBJ2-1; D is perhaps TRBD2 (7 bases). Germline CDR1 is KGHSH and CDR2 is LQKENI. V lost 1 base and J lost 5, with 18 bases in between. This CDR3 contains 17 residues. The CDR3 nucleotides are TGTGCCAGCTCACCACGGAGTCGGGGGGCGTCGGACAATGAGCAGTTCTTC. Amino acids: CASSPRSRGASDNEQFF.

This clone was recorded only once. The chain links TRBV10-2 to TRBJ2-7, with TRBD2 matching over 14 bases. The CDR3 length is 13 residues. Germline assignment: CDR1 WSHSY and CDR2 SAAADI. Losses at the gene ends were 6 bases for V and 5 bases for J; bases not matched to a gene: 0. As DNA, the CDR3 is TGCGCCAGCAGGACTAGCGGGAGGGACGAGCAGTACTTC. Its translation is CASRTSGRDEQYF.

This clone was observed a few times. The chain uses TRBV29-1 and TRBJ1-6; no clear D gene. Germline V gene data show CDR1 as SQVTM and CDR2 as ANQGSEA. Deletions cut 7 bases from V and 0 bases from J, with 13 bases between. This CDR3 has 15 amino acids. The CDR3 DNA sequence: TGCAGCGCCTTGCGGAGGAGCTCCTATAATTCACCCCTCCACTTT. Amino acids: CSALRRSSYNSPLHF.